The rows below give T cell receptor beta chains drawn from one sample of a study of shared clonotypes between healthy human individuals. Sequencing was performed with immunoSEQ multiplex PCR; in TCRdb, only in-frame clones are kept and a portion is missing. The sample records 550,000 to 750,000 clones, just under 97% being singletons. Sample: naive CD8+ T cells sorted from blood. The source of these receptors is a woman in her twenties or thirties in good health. The CDR3 runs from the conserved cysteine through the conserved F or W. Each record gives: D gene, CDR3 length, clone size, J gene, V gene, CDR3 protein, CDR3 DNA. A D gene is named only where the DNA matches it firmly. The size of a clone is reported for some rows only, either as once, few or many, or as a class for expanded clones.

d_call: NA; cdr3_length: 14; clone_size: NA; j_call: TRBJ2-7; v_call: TRBV28; cdr3_aa: CASSPGPWNYEQYF; cdr3_nt: TGTGCCAGCAGCCCCGGCCCGTGGAACTACGAGCAGTACTTC
d_call: NA; cdr3_length: 14; clone_size: NA; j_call: TRBJ1-5; v_call: TRBV5-8; cdr3_aa: CASSRQGASQPQHF; cdr3_nt: TGTGCCAGCAGCAGGCAAGGGGCGAGTCAGCCCCAGCATTTT
d_call: NA; cdr3_length: 16; clone_size: NA; j_call: TRBJ2-7; v_call: TRBV15; cdr3_aa: CATSTLVGNPPYEQYF; cdr3_nt: TGTGCCACCAGCACCCTGGTAGGAAATCCTCCTTACGAGCAGTACTTC
d_call: TRBD1; cdr3_length: 14; clone_size: NA; j_call: TRBJ2-2; v_call: TRBV2; cdr3_aa: CASSRGPNTGELFF; cdr3_nt: TGTGCCAGCAGCAGGGGGCCGAACACCGGGGAGCTGTTTTTT
d_call: NA; cdr3_length: 14; clone_size: NA; j_call: TRBJ2-7; v_call: TRBV27; cdr3_aa: CASSLSQRIYEQYF; cdr3_nt: TGTGCCAGCAGTTTATCTCAACGAATCTACGAGCAGTACTTC
d_call: TRBD2; cdr3_length: 17; clone_size: NA; j_call: TRBJ2-2; v_call: TRBV5-4; cdr3_aa: CASSLDPSGGYTGELFF; cdr3_nt: TGTGCCAGCAGCTTGGATCCCTCGGGGGGTTACACCGGGGAGCTGTTTTTT
d_call: TRBD2; cdr3_length: 14; clone_size: once; j_call: TRBJ2-1; v_call: TRBV19; cdr3_aa: CASSMGEGYNEQFF; cdr3_nt: TGTGCCAGTAGTATGGGGGAGGGCTACAATGAGCAGTTCTTC
d_call: NA; cdr3_length: 17; clone_size: NA; j_call: TRBJ2-1; v_call: TRBV27; cdr3_aa: CASSRPQQGRDVGEQFF; cdr3_nt: TGTGCCAGCAGTCGCCCACAACAGGGCCGGGATGTAGGTGAGCAGTTCTTC
d_call: TRBD1; cdr3_length: 15; clone_size: NA; j_call: TRBJ1-1; v_call: TRBV27; cdr3_aa: CASQAGTGGNTEAFF; cdr3_nt: TGTGCCAGCCAAGCTGGGACAGGGGGGAACACTGAAGCTTTCTTT
d_call: TRBD1; cdr3_length: 18; clone_size: NA; j_call: TRBJ2-1; v_call: TRBV9; cdr3_aa: CASSVGERDRGSYNEQFF; cdr3_nt: TGTGCCAGCAGCGTAGGTGAGCGGGACAGGGGATCCTACAATGAGCAGTTCTTC
d_call: NA; cdr3_length: 17; clone_size: NA; j_call: TRBJ1-3; v_call: TRBV19; cdr3_aa: CASRSYERLLSGNTIYF; cdr3_nt: TGTGCCAGTAGAAGTTATGAAAGGCTCTTGTCTGGAAACACCATATATTTT
d_call: TRBD2; cdr3_length: 16; clone_size: NA; j_call: TRBJ2-1; v_call: TRBV27; cdr3_aa: CASSSLGSGGNNEQFF; cdr3_nt: TGTGCCAGCAGTTCCCTGGGTAGCGGGGGGAACAATGAGCAGTTCTTC
d_call: NA; cdr3_length: 15; clone_size: NA; j_call: TRBJ1-2; v_call: TRBV5-6; cdr3_aa: CASSYQGPSNYGYTF; cdr3_nt: TGTGCCAGCAGCTATCAGGGGCCATCGAACTATGGCTACACCTTC
d_call: TRBD1; cdr3_length: 12; clone_size: NA; j_call: TRBJ2-1; v_call: TRBV13; cdr3_aa: CASSPTQGVQFF; cdr3_nt: TGTGCCAGCAGCCCGACCCAGGGGGTACAGTTCTTC
d_call: TRBD1; cdr3_length: 14; clone_size: NA; j_call: TRBJ2-7; v_call: TRBV7-9; cdr3_aa: CASSAGQGPYEQYF; cdr3_nt: TGTGCCAGCAGCGCGGGACAGGGACCCTACGAGCAGTACTTC
d_call: TRBD2; cdr3_length: 15; clone_size: NA; j_call: TRBJ2-7; v_call: TRBV5-4; cdr3_aa: CASSLGTSGKREQYF; cdr3_nt: TGTGCCAGCAGCTTGGGGACTAGCGGGAAGCGGGAGCAGTACTTC